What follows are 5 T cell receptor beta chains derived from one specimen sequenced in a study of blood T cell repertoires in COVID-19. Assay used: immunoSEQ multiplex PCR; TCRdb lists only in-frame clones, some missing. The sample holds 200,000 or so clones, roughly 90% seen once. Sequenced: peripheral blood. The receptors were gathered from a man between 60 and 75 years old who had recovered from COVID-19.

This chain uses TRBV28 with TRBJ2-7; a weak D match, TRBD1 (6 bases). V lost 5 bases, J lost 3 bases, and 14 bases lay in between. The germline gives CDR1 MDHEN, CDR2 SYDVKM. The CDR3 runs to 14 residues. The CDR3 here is CASSRGQLHYEQYF. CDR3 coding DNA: TGTGCCAGCAGTAGAGGACAGCTGCACTACGAGCAGTACTTC.

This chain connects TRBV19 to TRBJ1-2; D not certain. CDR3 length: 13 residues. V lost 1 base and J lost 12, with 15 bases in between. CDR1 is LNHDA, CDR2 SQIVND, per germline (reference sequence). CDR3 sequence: CASSIGAAEIDTF. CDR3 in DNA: TGTGCCAGTAGTATAGGTGCGGCAGAAATAGACACCTTC.

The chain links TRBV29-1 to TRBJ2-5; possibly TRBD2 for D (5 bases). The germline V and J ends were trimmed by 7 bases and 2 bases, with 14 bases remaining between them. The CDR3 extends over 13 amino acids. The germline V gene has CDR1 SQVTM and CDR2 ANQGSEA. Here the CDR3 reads CSGNPTGQETQYF. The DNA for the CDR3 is TGCAGCGGTAACCCTACGGGACAAGAGACCCAGTACTTC.

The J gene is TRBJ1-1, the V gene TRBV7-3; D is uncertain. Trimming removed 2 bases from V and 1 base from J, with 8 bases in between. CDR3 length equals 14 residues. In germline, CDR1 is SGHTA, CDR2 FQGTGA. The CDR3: CASSLRESNTEAFF. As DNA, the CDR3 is TGTGCCAGCAGCTTACGCGAGTCGAACACTGAAGCTTTCTTT. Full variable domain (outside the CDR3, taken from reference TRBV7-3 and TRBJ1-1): GAGVSQTPSNKVTEKGKYVELRCDPISGHTALYWYRQSLGQGPEFLIYFQGTGAADDSGLPNDRFFAVRPEGSVSTLKIQRTERGDSAVYLCASSLRESNTEAFFGQGTRLTVV.

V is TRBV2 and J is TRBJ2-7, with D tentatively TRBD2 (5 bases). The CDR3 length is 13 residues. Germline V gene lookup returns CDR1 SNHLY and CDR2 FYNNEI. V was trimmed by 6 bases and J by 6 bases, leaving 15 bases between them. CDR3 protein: CASSREWSVEQYF. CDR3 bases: TGTGCCAGCAGCCGGGAATGGTCGGTCGAGCAGTACTTC.